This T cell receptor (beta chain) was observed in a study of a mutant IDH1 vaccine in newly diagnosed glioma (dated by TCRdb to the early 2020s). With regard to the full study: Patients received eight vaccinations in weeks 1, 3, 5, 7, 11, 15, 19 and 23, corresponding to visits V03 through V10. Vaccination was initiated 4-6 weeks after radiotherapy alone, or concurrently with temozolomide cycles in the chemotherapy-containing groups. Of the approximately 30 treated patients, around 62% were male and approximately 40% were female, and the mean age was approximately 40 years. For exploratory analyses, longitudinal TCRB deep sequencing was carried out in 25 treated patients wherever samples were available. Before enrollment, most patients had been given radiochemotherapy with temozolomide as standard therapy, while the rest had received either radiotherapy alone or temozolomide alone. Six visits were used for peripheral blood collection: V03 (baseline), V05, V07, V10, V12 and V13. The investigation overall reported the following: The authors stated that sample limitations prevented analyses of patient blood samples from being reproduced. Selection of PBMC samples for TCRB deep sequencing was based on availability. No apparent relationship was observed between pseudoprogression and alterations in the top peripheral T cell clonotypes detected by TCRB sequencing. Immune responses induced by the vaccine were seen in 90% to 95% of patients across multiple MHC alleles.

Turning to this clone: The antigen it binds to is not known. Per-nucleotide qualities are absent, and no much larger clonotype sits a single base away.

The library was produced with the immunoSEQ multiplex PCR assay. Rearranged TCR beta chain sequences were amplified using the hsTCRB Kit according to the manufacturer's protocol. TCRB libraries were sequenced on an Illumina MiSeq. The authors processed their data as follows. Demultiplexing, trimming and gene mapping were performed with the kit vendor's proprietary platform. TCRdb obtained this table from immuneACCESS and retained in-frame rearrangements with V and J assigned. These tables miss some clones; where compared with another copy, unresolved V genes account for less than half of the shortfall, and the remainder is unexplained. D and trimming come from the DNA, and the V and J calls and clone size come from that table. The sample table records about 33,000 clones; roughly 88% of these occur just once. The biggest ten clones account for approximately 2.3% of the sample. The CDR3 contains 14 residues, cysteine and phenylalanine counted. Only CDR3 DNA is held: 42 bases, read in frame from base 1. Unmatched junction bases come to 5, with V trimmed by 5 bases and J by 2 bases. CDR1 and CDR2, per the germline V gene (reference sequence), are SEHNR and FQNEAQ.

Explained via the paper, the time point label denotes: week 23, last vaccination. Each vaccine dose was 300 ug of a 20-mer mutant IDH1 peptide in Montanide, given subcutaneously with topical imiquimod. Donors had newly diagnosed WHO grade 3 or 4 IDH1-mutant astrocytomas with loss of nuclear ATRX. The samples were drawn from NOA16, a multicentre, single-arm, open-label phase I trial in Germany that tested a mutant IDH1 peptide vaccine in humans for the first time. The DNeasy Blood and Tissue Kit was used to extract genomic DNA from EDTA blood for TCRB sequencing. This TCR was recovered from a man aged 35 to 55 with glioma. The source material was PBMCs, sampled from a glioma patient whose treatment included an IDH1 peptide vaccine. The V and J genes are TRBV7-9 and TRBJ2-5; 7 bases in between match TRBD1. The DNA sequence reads TGTGCCAGCAGCCAGAGGACAGGTCAAGAGACCCAGTACTTC. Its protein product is CASSQRTGQETQYF.